These T cell receptor beta chains were read from a single sample in a study of blood T cell repertoires in COVID-19. Sequenced by immunoSEQ multiplex PCR; TCRdb stores in-frame clones only, minus some. The sample carries fewer than 90,000 clones, nearly 80% recorded once. The sequenced material came from peripheral blood. The origin of the receptors is a man aged 65 to 85 with COVID-19, enrolled during active disease. Each CDR3 is given without its conserved first and last residue.

TRBV2	TRBJ2-5	ASSVGLTKETQY
TRBV4-3	TRBJ2-2	ASSQARRTGLSGELF
TRBV28	TRBJ1-1	ASSGTGKNTEAF
TRBV24-1	TRBJ1-1	ATSAGDRNTEAF
TRBV2	TRBJ1-2	ASSEEGQGYGYT
TRBV7-2	TRBJ1-5	ASSGVGRLH
TRBV5-5	TRBJ1-2	ASSLQGGPYGYT
TRBV5-1	TRBJ1-3	ASSPGQGRTIY
TRBV9	TRBJ2-3	ASSEDRGEGTDTQY
TRBV11-2	TRBJ1-2	ASSLLGFDYGYT
TRBV13	TRBJ2-1	ASSSGTSPYNEQF
TRBV7-9	TRBJ1-2	ASSRGGPRSDYGYT
TRBV19	TRBJ1-2	ASSTKGGSYYGYT
TRBV6-5	TRBJ2-6	ASSYGHPSGANVLT
TRBV6-2/TRBV6-3	TRBJ2-5	ASSPGGSQETQY
TRBV6-5	TRBJ2-7	ASSYSGTGYEQY
TRBV5-1	TRBJ1-6	ASSLTGNYNSPLH
TRBV20-1	TRBJ2-1	SARAGYEQF
TRBV7-9	TRBJ2-5	ASSLDGETQY
TRBV19	TRBJ1-5	ASSGGQKNQPQH
TRBV5-4	TRBJ2-1	ASSLGVGSGYNEQF
TRBV24-1	TRBJ2-5	ATSDSSGSLQETQY
TRBV5-1	TRBJ2-7	ASSLASGPYEQY
TRBV28	TRBJ1-1	ASRPGQGPSSEAF
TRBV30	TRBJ1-2	AWSAGGGGYT
TRBV6-2/TRBV6-3	TRBJ1-2	ASSETGRGYT
TRBV4-3	TRBJ2-7	ASSHGTQGSYEQY
TRBV5-6	TRBJ1-2	ASSFRQARGGYT
TRBV19	TRBJ1-2	ASSIVTGGYT
TRBV29-1	TRBJ2-7	SVERGNEQY
TRBV14	TRBJ1-2	ASSLPGLEYGGYT
TRBV9	TRBJ2-7	ASSVEDSGYEQY
TRBV11-2	TRBJ2-7	ASSQSGGNEQY
TRBV4-2	TRBJ2-1	ASSQVGYNEQF
TRBV18	TRBJ1-4	ASSERTDPEKLF
TRBV5-6	TRBJ2-3	ASSAYSGRAVDTQY
TRBV3-1/TRBV3-2	TRBJ2-4	ASSQVADIAKNIQY
TRBV5-4	TRBJ2-5	ASSLVIAGVGETQY
TRBV5-5	TRBJ1-3	ASSLHRGNTIY
TRBV25-1	TRBJ2-1	ASSEFGTSGRNEQF
TRBV11-2	TRBJ1-6	ASSLERQGANNSPLH
TRBV28	TRBJ2-5	ASNRLAGGRETQY
TRBV13	TRBJ2-7	ASSPAGLAGAGEQY
TRBV10-3	TRBJ1-1	AITDRGRDTEAF
TRBV7-6	TRBJ2-1	ASSLDPKAGPYNEQF